Given below is one TCR beta chain in context. V lost 2 bases and J 2 bases, leaving 9 bases between the germline ends. Germline lookup yields CDR1 SGHTA and CDR2 FQGNSA. The CDR3 runs to 14 residues. Sequenced by immunoSEQ multiplex PCR; TCRdb stores in-frame clones only, minus some. The sample shows about 75,000 clones, over 65% of them seen only once. The data stem from a study of control samples from healthy donors and cancer patients. The receptor was derived from a man in his fifties or sixties in good health. The chain couples TRBV7-2 to TRBJ2-5; D not resolved. Input material: blood. CDR3 protein: CASSLRRLQETQYF. Here the CDR3 DNA reads TGTGCCAGCAGCTTACGTCGCTTGCAAGAGACCCAGTACTTC.